The 21 T cell receptor beta chains below were found in one sample sequenced in a study of tumor and adjacent non-tumor tissue in lung cancer. A modified ARM-PCR protocol with three rounds of nested PCR amplified TCRbeta. TCRdb reprocessed the multiplex PCR reads via MiXCR and lists one record per CDR3 protein. This table holds approximately 62,000 distinct CDR3 sequences, about 63% found once. No cell sorting was done before RNA was extracted from the tissue. More than 3 cm separated this lung sample from the edge of the tumor. Sequenced sample: distant non-tumor lung tissue. Receptor source: a man between 65 and 85 years old with non-small cell lung cancer.

As regards this clonotype: This may be a read error, as it is one base from a much larger clone. The rearrangement links TRBV24-1 to TRBJ2-6; either TRBD1 or TRBD2 may fit D (6 bases each). Germline assignment: CDR1 KGHDR and CDR2 SFDVKD. CDR3 length equals 13 residues. In DNA form, the CDR3 reads TGTGCCTCGGGGGCGCTCGGGGCCAACGTCCCGACTTTC. This codes for CASGALGANVPTF.

At least ten counts were recorded for this clonotype. The chain is built from TRBV6-2 or TRBV6-3 and TRBJ2-2; D may be TRBD1 (6 bases). CDR3 length: 15 residues. CDR1 and CDR2 (germline): MNHEY, SVGEGT. Trimming cost V 7 bases and J 4 bases, with 16 bases left between them. CDR3 in amino acids: CASTQQGLPTGELFF. DNA of the CDR3: TGTGCCAGCACCCAACAGGGATTACCCACCGGGGAGCTGTTTTTT.

As regards this clonotype: Being one base from a much bigger clone, this may be a read error. V and J are TRBV10-2 and TRBJ2-3; the match to TRBD2 covers 7 bases. CDR1 and CDR2 (germline): WSHSY, SAAADI. Trimming at V came to 5 bases and at J to 5 bases, leaving 4 bases not matched to a gene. The CDR3 covers 13 residues. CDR3 amino acids: CASSPSGIDTQYF. The DNA of the CDR3 is TGCGCCAGCAGTCCTAGCGGCATAGATACGCAGTATTTT.

About this clonotype itself: The germline gene is not matched at one end of the junction; a read error may be the cause. The gene calls are TRBV11-2 and TRBJ2-3, with 14 bases aligning to TRBD2. Germline V gene data show CDR1 as SGHAT and CDR2 as FQNNGV. This CDR3 is 18 amino acids long. In DNA form, the CDR3 reads TGTACCAGCAGCTTCGGGACTAGCGGGAGCAGGGCCGCAGATACGCAATATTTT. Protein product: CTSSFGTSGSRAADTQYF.

V usage is TRBV6-5 and J usage is TRBJ1-5, with 8 positions matching TRBD1. V lost 5 bases, J lost 3 bases, and 15 bases stayed unmatched. The CDR3 consists of 18 residues. Germline-derived CDR1 and CDR2 are MNHEY and SVGAGI. Written as DNA, the CDR3 is TGTGCCAGCAGTCGGCGGATGGACAGGGTGCAGACCAATCAGCCCCAGCATTTT. Translated, it gives CASSRRMDRVQTNQPQHF.

Concerning this clonotype: At one of its ends the junction is not consistent with the germline gene, which may arise from a read error. The CDR3 sequence is CTSTPGVNEQYF. The CDR3 DNA sequence: TGTACCAGCACCCCTGGAGTGAACGAGCAGTACTTC. The chain couples TRBV28 to TRBJ2-7; D is unclear. Germline-derived CDR1 and CDR2 are MDHEN and SYDVKM. CDR3 length equals 12 residues.

Concerning this clonotype itself: The junction departs from germline at one end; a sequencing error may be responsible. The V and J genes are TRBV30 and TRBJ2-1, with D maybe TRBD1 (6 bases). The CDR3 spans 15 residues. Germline values: CDR1 GTSNPN, CDR2 SVGIG (reference sequence). CDR3 loop: CAWSASRAGDNERFF. CDR3 bases: TGTGCCTGGAGTGCCAGCCGGGCAGGGGACAATGAGCGGTTCTTC.

Relative to its sample, this clonotype is medium-sized. The genes are TRBV11-2 and TRBJ2-3, with no clear D. The V end was cut by 1 base, the J end by 0 bases, with 5 bases between. Germline V CDR1 and CDR2: SGHAT, FQNNGV. The CDR3 covers 14 residues. Here the CDR3 reads CASSLGVSTDTQYF. CDR3 nucleotide sequence: TGTGCCAGCAGCTTAGGGGTTAGCACAGATACGCAGTATTTT. Full variable domain (outside the CDR3, taken from reference TRBV11-2 and TRBJ2-3): EAGVAQSPRYKIIEKRQSVAFWCNPISGHATLYWYQQILGQGPKLLIQFQNNGVVDDSQLPKDRFSAERLKGVDSTLKIQPAKLEDSAVYLCASSLGVSTDTQYFGPGTRLTVL.

This clonotype was observed once. A read error may produce the germline difference seen at one junction end. J is TRBJ1-2 and V is TRBV29-1; a weak D match, TRBD1 (5 bases). This CDR3 has 14 amino acids. Germline assignment: CDR1 SQVTM and CDR2 ANQGSEA. The CDR3 DNA reads TGCTGCGTTGAGTTCGGGGCAGAGGACTATGGCTACACCTTC. Translation: CCVEFGAEDYGYTF.

As concerns this clonotype: A much larger clone sits a single nucleotide away, making a read error possible. The chain joins TRBV7-9 to TRBJ2-3; D not resolved. The CDR3 is 12 amino acids. Germline CDR1 and CDR2: SEHNR and FQNEAQ (reference sequence). CDR3 protein: CDSSPNTDTQYF. CDR3 nucleotide sequence: TGTGACAGCAGCCCTAATACAGATACGCAGTATTTT. Full variable domain (outside the CDR3, taken from reference TRBV7-9 and TRBJ2-3): DTGVSQNPRHKITKRGQNVTFRCDPISEHNRLYWYRQTLGQGPEFLTYFQNEAQLEKSRLLSDRFSAERPKGSFSTLEIQRTEQGDSAMYLCDSSPNTDTQYFGPGTRLTVL.

The V and J genes are TRBV29-1 and TRBJ2-3; D is uncertain. The CDR3 spans 11 residues. Germline loops: CDR1 SQVTM, CDR2 ANQGSEA. CDR3 nucleotide sequence: TGCGGGGTTGATTTTCGGGATACGCAGTATTTT. Translated: CGVDFRDTQYF.

This clonotype appeared a single time. A junction boundary mismatches the germline segment, possibly from a read error. The chain recombines TRBV11-3 with TRBJ2-2; D unresolved. The germline V gene has CDR1 SGHNT and CDR2 YENEEA. The CDR3 consists of 17 residues. The CDR3 nucleotides are TGTGCCAGCAACAACATGGGATCTGGCGCGAACACCTGGGAGCTGTTTTTT. This encodes CASNNMGSGANTWELFF.

Remarks on this clonotype: One junction end disagrees with the germline gene, perhaps due to a read error. The chain recombines TRBV4-1 with TRBJ2-5; D is ambiguous. This CDR3 has 12 amino acids. CDR1 and CDR2 from the germline V gene are MGHRA and YSYEKL. As DNA, the CDR3 is TGTGCCAGCGCCAGTAGGTCAGAGACCCAGTACTTC. Encoded protein: CASASRSETQYF.

At least ten counts were recorded for this clonotype. This chain uses TRBV6-1 with TRBJ1-1, with 7 bases aligning to TRBD1. V gave up 6 bases and J gave up 1 base; unmatched junction bases: 5. Germline V gene data show CDR1 as MNHNS and CDR2 as SASEGT. The CDR3 is made up of 14 amino acids. The CDR3 here is CASRNGQANTEAFF. As DNA, the CDR3 is TGTGCCAGCAGGAATGGACAGGCGAACACTGAAGCTTTCTTT.

This clonotype has just one count. The rearrangement joins TRBV28 to TRBJ1-5; maybe TRBD1 (5 bases). The germline CDR1 and CDR2 sequences are MDHEN and SYDVKM. This CDR3 has 15 amino acids. Trimming took 4 bases from V and 7 from J, leaving 17 bases between them. CDR3 DNA: TGTGCCAGCAGTTGGGGCGGTCGGGTGGAACAGCCCCAGCATTTT. This codes for CASSWGGRVEQPQHF.

As to this clonotype: Its ends do not fully match the called genes, so a read error is possible. The V gene is TRBV5-1, the J gene TRBJ2-2, with unresolved D. The CDR3 runs to 15 residues. Germline V gene lookup returns CDR1 SGHRS and CDR2 YFSETQ. CDR3 coding DNA: TGCGTCAGCAGCTTGGCTTGGCCCAACGCCGGGGAGCTGTTTTTT. Protein product: CVSSLAWPNAGELFF.

A word on this clonotype: The junction shows a germline mismatch at one end, possibly a read error. The J gene is TRBJ2-2, the V gene TRBV11-2, with D perhaps matching TRBD2 (6 bases). CDR1 is SGHAT and CDR2 is FQNNGV in the germline V gene. The CDR3 has 16 amino acids. The CDR3 loop is CVSSPSGGVNTGELFF. DNA of the CDR3: TGTGTCAGCAGCCCGAGTGGCGGGGTGAACACCGGGGAGCTGTTTTTT.

This clonotype was seen more than once but under ten times. A much bigger clone sits one base away, suggesting this may be a read error. The rearrangement uses TRBV29-1 and TRBJ1-4; D gene uncertain. The V gene's germline CDR1 is SQVTM and CDR2 ANQGSEA. V was clipped by 7 bases and J by 3 bases, with 9 bases between them. The CDR3 runs to 12 residues. The CDR3 region is CSASIANEKLFF. CDR3 nucleotide sequence: TGCAGCGCCAGTATTGCTAATGAAAAACTGTTTTTT.

This clonotype was counted between two and nine times. The V and J genes are TRBV19 and TRBJ2-1, with D possibly being TRBD1 or TRBD2 (5 bases each). The germline gives CDR1 LNHDA, CDR2 SQIVND (reference sequence). V dropped 0 bases and J dropped 6 bases, with 12 bases sitting between them. The CDR3 is 15 residues long. CDR3 nucleotides: TGTGCCAGTAGTATAGATCGGGGCTGTTTCAATGAGCAGTTCTTC. Protein product: CASSIDRGCFNEQFF.

This clonotype was found many times. V gene TRBV6-1 combines with J gene TRBJ2-2; D is uncertain. V gave up 1 base and J gave up 6 bases, with 12 bases separating them. The CDR3 is 15 amino acids. Per the germline V gene, CDR1 is MNHNS and CDR2 is SASEGT. The CDR3 reads CASSEDVPFAGELFF. Here the CDR3 DNA reads TGTGCCAGCAGTGAAGACGTCCCCTTCGCCGGGGAGCTGTTTTTT.

In its sample, this clonotype was seen many times. This chain joins TRBV28 and TRBJ2-4; the match to TRBD1 covers 7 bases. Trimming removed 8 bases from V and 9 bases from J; junction bases left unmatched: 13. Per the germline V gene, CDR1 is MDHEN and CDR2 is SYDVKM. The CDR3 consists of 14 residues. In DNA form, the CDR3 reads TGTGCCAGCGGAAAACCGGGACAGTTAGTCATTCAGTACTTC. Translating it yields CASGKPGQLVIQYF.